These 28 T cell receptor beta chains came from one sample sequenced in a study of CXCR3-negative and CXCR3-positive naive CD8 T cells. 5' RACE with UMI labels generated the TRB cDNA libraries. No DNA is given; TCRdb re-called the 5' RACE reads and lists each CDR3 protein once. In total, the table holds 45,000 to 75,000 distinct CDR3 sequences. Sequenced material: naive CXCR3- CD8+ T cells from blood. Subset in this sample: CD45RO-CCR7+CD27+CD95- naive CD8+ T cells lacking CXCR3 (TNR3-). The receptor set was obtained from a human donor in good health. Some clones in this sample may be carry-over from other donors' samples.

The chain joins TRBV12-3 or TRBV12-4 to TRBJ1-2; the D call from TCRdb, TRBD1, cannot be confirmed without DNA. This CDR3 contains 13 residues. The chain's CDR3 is CASSTTEGYGYTF.

CDR3 region: CASSLTRRPGETQYF. The chain carries TRBV12-3 or TRBV12-4 and TRBJ2-5; TCRdb's D call of TRBD1 is untestable without DNA. The CDR3 runs to 15 residues.

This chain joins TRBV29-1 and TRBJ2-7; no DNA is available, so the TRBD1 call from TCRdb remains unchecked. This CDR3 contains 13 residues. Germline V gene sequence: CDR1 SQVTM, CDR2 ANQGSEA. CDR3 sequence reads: CSDSGTEPYEQYF.

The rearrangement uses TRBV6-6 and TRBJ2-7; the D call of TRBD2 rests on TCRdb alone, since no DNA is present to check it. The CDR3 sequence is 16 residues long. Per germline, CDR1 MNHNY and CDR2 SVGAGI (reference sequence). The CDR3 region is CASKKPGLAGGPEQYF.

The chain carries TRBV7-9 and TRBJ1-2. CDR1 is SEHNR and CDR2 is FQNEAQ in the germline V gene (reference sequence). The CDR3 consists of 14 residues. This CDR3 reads CASSYGQLIYGYTF.

This CDR3 is CASSLDDSTEAFF. This sequence joins TRBV7-9 and TRBJ1-1. This CDR3 spans 13 amino acids. Germline loops: CDR1 SEHNR, CDR2 FQNEAQ (reference sequence).

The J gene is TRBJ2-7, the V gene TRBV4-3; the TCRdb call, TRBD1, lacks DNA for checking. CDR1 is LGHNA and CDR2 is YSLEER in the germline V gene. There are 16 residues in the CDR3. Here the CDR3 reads CASSQDRAGVAYEQYF.

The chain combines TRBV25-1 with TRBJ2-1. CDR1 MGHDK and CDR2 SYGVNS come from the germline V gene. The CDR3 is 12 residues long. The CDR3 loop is CASSDGPDEQFF.

This chain's CDR3 is CSLKDPASYEQYF. J is TRBJ2-7 and V is TRBV29-1; no DNA is available, so the TRBD2 call from TCRdb remains unchecked. CDR1 and CDR2 (germline): SQVTM, ANQGSEA. The CDR3 sequence is 13 residues long.

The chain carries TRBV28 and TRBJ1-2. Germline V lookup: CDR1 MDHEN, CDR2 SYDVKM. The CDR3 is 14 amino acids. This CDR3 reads CASSFGESNYGYTF.

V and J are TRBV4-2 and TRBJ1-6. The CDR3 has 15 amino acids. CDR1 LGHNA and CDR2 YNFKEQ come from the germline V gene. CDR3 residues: CASSQDRFGNSPLHF.

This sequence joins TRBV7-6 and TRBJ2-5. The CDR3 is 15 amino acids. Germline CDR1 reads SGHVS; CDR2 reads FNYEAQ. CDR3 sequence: CASSGSFGDQETQYF.

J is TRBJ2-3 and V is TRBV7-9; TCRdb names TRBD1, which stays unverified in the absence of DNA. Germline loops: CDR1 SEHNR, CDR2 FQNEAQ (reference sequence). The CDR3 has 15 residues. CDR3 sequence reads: CASSPIDGGTDTQYF.

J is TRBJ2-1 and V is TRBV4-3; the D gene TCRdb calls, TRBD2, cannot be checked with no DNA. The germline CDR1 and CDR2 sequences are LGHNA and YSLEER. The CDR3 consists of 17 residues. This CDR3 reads CASSQDGGGASYNEQFF.

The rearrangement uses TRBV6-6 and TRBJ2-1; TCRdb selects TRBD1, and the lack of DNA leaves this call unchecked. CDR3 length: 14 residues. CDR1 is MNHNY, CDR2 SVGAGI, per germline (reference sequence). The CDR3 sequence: CAGPGWDRYNEQFF.

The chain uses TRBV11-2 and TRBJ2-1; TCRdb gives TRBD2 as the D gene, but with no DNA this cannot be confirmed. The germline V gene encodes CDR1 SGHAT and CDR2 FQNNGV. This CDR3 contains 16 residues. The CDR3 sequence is CASSLPPFSEYNEQFF.

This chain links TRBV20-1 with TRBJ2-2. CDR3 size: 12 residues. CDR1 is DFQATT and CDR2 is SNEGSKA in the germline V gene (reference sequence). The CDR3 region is CSAYAEPGELFF.

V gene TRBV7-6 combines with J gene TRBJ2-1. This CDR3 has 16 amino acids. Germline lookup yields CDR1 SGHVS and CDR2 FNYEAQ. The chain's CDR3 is CASSLASAVSYNEQFF. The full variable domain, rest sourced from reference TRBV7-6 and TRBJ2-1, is GAGVSQSPRYKVTKRGQDVALRCDPISGHVSLYWYRQALGQGPEFLTYFNYEAQQDKSGLPNDRFSAERPEGSISTLTIQRTEQRDSAMYRCASSLASAVSYNEQFFGPGTRLTVL.

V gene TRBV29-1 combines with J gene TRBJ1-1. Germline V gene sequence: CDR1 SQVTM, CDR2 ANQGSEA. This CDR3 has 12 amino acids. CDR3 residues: CSVEPENTEAFF.

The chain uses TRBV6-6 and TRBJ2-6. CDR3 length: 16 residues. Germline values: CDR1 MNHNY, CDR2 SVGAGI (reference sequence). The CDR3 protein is CASSYLRSAGSNVLTF.

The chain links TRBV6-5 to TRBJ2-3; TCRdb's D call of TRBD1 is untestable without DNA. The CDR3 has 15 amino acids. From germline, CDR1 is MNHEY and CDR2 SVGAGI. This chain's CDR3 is CASSYSSRVTDTQYF.

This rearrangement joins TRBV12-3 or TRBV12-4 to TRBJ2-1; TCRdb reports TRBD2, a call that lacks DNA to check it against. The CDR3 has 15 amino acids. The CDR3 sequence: CASTQLAGGYNGQFF.

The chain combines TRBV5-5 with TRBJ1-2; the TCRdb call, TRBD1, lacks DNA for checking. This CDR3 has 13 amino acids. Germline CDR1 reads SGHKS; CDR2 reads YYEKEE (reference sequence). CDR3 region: CASSVRDREGYTF.

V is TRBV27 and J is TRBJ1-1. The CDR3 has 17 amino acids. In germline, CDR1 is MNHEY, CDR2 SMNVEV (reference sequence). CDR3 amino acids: CASSFLPQEEGNTEAFF.

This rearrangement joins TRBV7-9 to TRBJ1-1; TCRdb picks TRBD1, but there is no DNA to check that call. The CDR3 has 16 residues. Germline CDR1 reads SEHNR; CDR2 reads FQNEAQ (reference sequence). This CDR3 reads CASRNPRNRADTEAFF.

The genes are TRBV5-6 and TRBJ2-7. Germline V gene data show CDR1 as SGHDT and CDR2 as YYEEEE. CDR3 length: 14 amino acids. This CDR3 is CASSIRTGLYEQYF.

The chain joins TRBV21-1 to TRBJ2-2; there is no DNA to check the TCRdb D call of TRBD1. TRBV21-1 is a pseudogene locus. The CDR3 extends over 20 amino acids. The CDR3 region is CASSKGQAVIVQENTGELFF.

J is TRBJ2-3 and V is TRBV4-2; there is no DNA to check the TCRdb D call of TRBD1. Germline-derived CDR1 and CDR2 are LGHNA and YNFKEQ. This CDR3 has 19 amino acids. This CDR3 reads CASSSPVTGPTGERRTQYF.